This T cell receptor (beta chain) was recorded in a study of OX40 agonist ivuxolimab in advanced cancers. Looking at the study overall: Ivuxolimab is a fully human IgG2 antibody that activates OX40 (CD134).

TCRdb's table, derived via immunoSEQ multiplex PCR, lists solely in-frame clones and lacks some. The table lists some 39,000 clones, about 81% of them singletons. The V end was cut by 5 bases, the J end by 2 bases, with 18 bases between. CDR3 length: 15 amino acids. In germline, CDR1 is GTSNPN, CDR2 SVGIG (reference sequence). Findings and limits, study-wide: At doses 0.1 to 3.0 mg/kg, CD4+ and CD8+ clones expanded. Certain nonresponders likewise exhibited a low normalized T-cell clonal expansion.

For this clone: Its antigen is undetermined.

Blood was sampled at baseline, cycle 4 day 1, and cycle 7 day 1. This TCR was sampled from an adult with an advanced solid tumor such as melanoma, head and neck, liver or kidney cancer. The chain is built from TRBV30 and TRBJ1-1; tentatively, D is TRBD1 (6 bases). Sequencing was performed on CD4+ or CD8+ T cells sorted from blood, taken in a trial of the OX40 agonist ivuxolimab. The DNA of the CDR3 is TGTGCCTGGCAAGGCCCGGGACACGGCAACACTGAAGCTTTCTTT. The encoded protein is CAWQGPGHGNTEAFF.